This passage covers 9 T cell receptor beta chains from one sample sequenced in a study of cytomegalovirus exposure and HLA in healthy donors (TCRdb year 2017). Preparation of the library involved the immunoSEQ multiplex PCR assay. Not all clones reach the TCRdb copy of this immuneACCESS table, which keeps in-frame sequences only. Checked studies attribute under half of the gap to unresolved V genes and leave the rest unexplained. The sample table records some 310,000 clones; roughly 86% of these occur just once. The ten top clones hold roughly 0.88% of the sample. The sequenced sample consisted of PBMCs. The receptors originated from a man under 40 in good health and CMV-seronegative.

Details on this clone: Sequence at one end of the junction differs from germline and may be a read error. The chain employs TRBV18 and TRBJ2-3, with D perhaps TRBD1 (6 bases). From germline, CDR1 is KGHSH and CDR2 LQKENI. This CDR3 is 15 amino acids long. For the CDR3, the DNA is TGTGCCGGCTCCTCAGGGGCAGCACGCACAGATACGCAGTATTTT. The encoded protein is CAGSSGAARTDTQYF.

V is TRBV9 and J is TRBJ2-1; TRBD1 matches at 9 bases. The CDR3 is 14 amino acids. The V gene's germline CDR1 is SGDLS and CDR2 YYNGEE. J lost 6 bases, V lost 0 bases, and 1 base had no gene match. The CDR3, as DNA: TGTGCCAGCAGCGTAGGGGACAGGGCCAATGAGCAGTTCTTC. Amino acids: CASSVGDRANEQFF. The complete variable domain, with remaining parts taken from reference TRBV9 and TRBJ2-1, reads DSGVTQTPKHLITATGQRVTLRCSPRSGDLSVYWYQQSLDQGLQFLIQYYNGEERAKGNILERFSAQQFPDLHSELNLSSLELGDSALYFCASSVGDRANEQFFGPGTRLTVL.

J is TRBJ2-7 and V is TRBV29-1; 7 bases are a match to TRBD1. CDR1 and CDR2 from the germline V gene are SQVTM and ANQGSEA. V was clipped by 4 bases and J by 3 bases; unmatched bases: 9. CDR3 size: 14 residues. This CDR3 is CSVVTGQVNYEQYF. The CDR3 nucleotides read TGCAGCGTTGTTACCGGACAGGTGAACTACGAGCAGTACTTC.

The chain links TRBV6-5 to TRBJ2-7; TRBD1 aligns across 8 bases. The germline V gene encodes CDR1 MNHEY and CDR2 SVGAGI. J gave up 6 bases and V 6 bases, and 4 bases lay outside the gene matches. CDR3 length equals 12 residues. The chain's CDR3 is CASSPTGVEQYF. The DNA of the CDR3 is TGTGCCAGCAGCCCGACAGGGGTCGAGCAGTACTTC.

V and J are TRBV5-1 and TRBJ2-1; 7 bases map to TRBD2. V lost 0 bases to trimming and J lost 0 bases; unmatched junction nucleotides: 6. The length of the CDR3 is 17 residues. Per the germline V gene, CDR1 is SGHRS and CDR2 is YFSETQ. CDR3: CASSLEPRGGSYNEQFF. As DNA, the CDR3 is TGCGCCAGCAGCTTGGAACCCCGCGGGGGCTCCTACAATGAGCAGTTCTTC.

This clone was seen only a few times. The rearrangement uses TRBV19 and TRBJ1-2; 10 bases line up with TRBD1. Germline loops: CDR1 LNHDA, CDR2 SQIVND (reference sequence). Trimming removed 8 bases from V and 7 bases from J; junction bases left unmatched: 13. This CDR3 comprises 15 residues. Here the CDR3 reads CASAKRQGALGGYTF. CDR3 nucleotide sequence: TGTGCCAGTGCAAAGAGACAGGGGGCACTTGGTGGCTACACCTTC.

V gene TRBV9 combines with J gene TRBJ2-3, with D hard to call. The CDR3 is 9 amino acids. Germline V gives CDR1 SGDLS, CDR2 YYNGEE. V was trimmed by 7 bases and J by 6 bases, leaving 3 bases between them. CDR3 loop: CASGDTQYF. CDR3 nucleotide sequence: TGTGCCAGCGGCGATACGCAGTATTTT.

This chain links TRBV7-2 with TRBJ1-2, with D hard to call. The V gene lost 4 bases and the J gene lost 4 bases, with 7 bases spanning the gap. CDR3 length equals 12 residues. CDR1 and CDR2 (germline): SGHTA, FQGNSA. The CDR3 bases are TGTGCCAGCAGCTCCTTAGTCTATGGCTACACCTTC. Encoded protein: CASSSLVYGYTF.

The chain recombines TRBV5-4 with TRBJ2-5; TRBD1 might be the D (5 bases). Germline CDR1 SGHNT, CDR2 YYREEE (reference sequence). CDR3 length: 13 residues. Between the trimmed V and J ends, which lost 0 bases and 5 bases, there was a span of 8 bases. CDR3 region: CASSLGQLETQYF. The CDR3 DNA follows: TGTGCCAGCAGCTTGGGACAGCTGGAGACCCAGTACTTC.